These 22 T cell receptor beta chains came from one sample sequenced in a study of metastatic and nonmetastatic thyroid tumors. TCRdb reprocessed the PCR reads using MiXCR. This table has some 26,000 clones, 20% appearing once. Prior to thyroid surgery, none of the patients had received any treatment. Sequenced sample: adjacent normal tissue. The receptors come from a female donor with papillary thyroid cancer or a benign thyroid nodule (not recorded which). Some clones in this sample may be carry-over from other donors' samples.

In this sample, this clone turned up a few times. V is TRBV28 and J is TRBJ1-1; no definite D call. Trimming cost V 9 bases and J 11 bases, with 25 bases left between them. Germline V lookup: CDR1 MDHEN, CDR2 SYDVKM. The CDR3 loop spans 14 amino acids. The CDR3 coding sequence is TGTGCCAGTAGTCCCGCCGGAGGGTCAAGGTTTGCTTTCTTT. This codes for CASSPAGGSRFAFF.

This clone is categorized as medium-sized. The rearrangement joins TRBV20-1 to TRBJ1-2; unclear D gene. Germline-derived CDR1 and CDR2 are DFQATT and SNEGSKA (reference sequence). Trimming pared 6 bases from V and 1 base from J, leaving 15 bases between. CDR3 length equals 14 residues. CDR3 amino acids: CSAPSTAINYGYTF. The CDR3 DNA follows: TGCAGTGCCCCTAGTACAGCAATTAACTATGGCTACACCTTC.

V gene TRBV7-8 combines with J gene TRBJ2-5; 10 bases are a match to TRBD1. The CDR3 sequence is 14 residues long. Per germline, CDR1 SGHVS and CDR2 FQNEAQ. Germline trimming cut 5 bases from V and 5 bases from J; bases unmatched to any gene: 5. Here the CDR3 DNA reads TGTGCCAGCAGCCCACGGACAGGGGGGGAGACCCAGTACTTC. Protein product: CASSPRTGGETQYF.

This clone was counted many times. The V and J genes are TRBV4-2 and TRBJ2-6; either TRBD1 or TRBD2 may fit D (7 bases each). The CDR3 has 18 residues. V lost 4 bases, J lost 0 bases, and 16 bases lay in between. CDR1 is LGHNA, CDR2 YNFKEQ, per germline. The CDR3 DNA reads TGTGCCAGCAGCCCCTGGGGGGGACAGAGCTCTGGGGCCAACGTCCTGACTTTC. It encodes CASSPWGGQSSGANVLTF.

This clone was seen ten or more times. The genes are TRBV11-1 and TRBJ2-7; D perhaps matches TRBD2 (6 bases). The germline V gene has CDR1 SGHAT and CDR2 FQDESV (reference sequence). The CDR3 sequence is 14 residues long. The V and J ends lost 3 bases and 3 bases respectively, with 12 bases between them. CDR3 DNA: TGTGCCAGCAGCTTCGGCCCCGGGGGCTACGAGCAGTACTTC. Amino acids: CASSFGPGGYEQYF.

The chain combines TRBV20-1 with TRBJ1-1, with D unclear. Germline loops: CDR1 DFQATT, CDR2 SNEGSKA (reference sequence). There are 14 residues in the CDR3. The ends were cut back, 3 bases at V and 6 bases at J, with 17 bases in the middle. CDR3 DNA: TGCAGTGCTAGCAGACATGTATTAGAGGCTGAAGCTTTCTTT. It specifies CSASRHVLEAEAFF.

This clone was counted at least ten times. The chain carries TRBV5-6 and TRBJ2-7; 8 nucleotides agree with TRBD2. CDR1 is SGHDT and CDR2 is YYEEEE in the germline V gene. After removal of 4 bases from V and 5 bases from J, the junction contained 11 bases not matched to a gene. The CDR3 is 15 residues long. CDR3 DNA sequence: TGTGCCAGCAGCCCCCGACTAGCGACACACAACGAGCAGTACTTC. Translating it yields CASSPRLATHNEQYF.

This clone appeared a few times. The rearrangement uses TRBV28 and TRBJ1-1; no clear D gene. The ends were cut back, 6 bases at V and 7 bases at J, with 18 bases in the middle. The CDR3 runs 14 residues. CDR1 MDHEN and CDR2 SYDVKM come from the germline V gene. CDR3 DNA: TGTGCCAGCAGACGACCCCTACGGCACAATGAAGCTTTCTTT. Its protein product is CASRRPLRHNEAFF.

By share of the sample, this clone is medium-sized. The chain combines TRBV28 with TRBJ1-3; 10 bases match TRBD1. Germline V gene data show CDR1 as MDHEN and CDR2 as SYDVKM. The CDR3 sequence is 13 residues long. J gave up 7 bases and V 8 bases, and 5 bases lay outside the gene matches. The CDR3 DNA sequence: TGTGCCAGCGCCCCGGGACAGGGGAACACCATATATTTT. This gives the protein CASAPGQGNTIYF.

This clone has a count of ten or more. A much larger clone lies one base from this, so it may be a read error. The chain employs TRBV27 and TRBJ2-7, with D perhaps TRBD2 (6 bases). The V gene's germline CDR1 is MNHEY and CDR2 SMNVEV (reference sequence). The CDR3 extends over 14 amino acids. V lost 7 bases to trimming and J lost 2 bases, with 15 bases between them. CDR3 loop: CASTPSSGTYEQYF. The CDR3 region has the DNA TGTGCCAGCACACCGAGTAGCGGCACCTACGAGCAGTACTTC.

This clone is medium-sized. The chain recombines TRBV27 with TRBJ2-7, with D possibly TRBD1 on 6 matching bases. V shed 5 bases and J shed 2 bases, with 16 bases lying between them. The CDR3 consists of 15 residues. CDR1 and CDR2 from the germline V gene are MNHEY and SMNVEV (reference sequence). CDR3 region: CASSPRDTVTYEQYF. The CDR3 nucleotides read TGTGCCAGCAGTCCCCGGGACACCGTAACCTACGAGCAGTACTTC.

In this sample, this clone is medium-sized. Here the CDR3 DNA reads TGTGCCAGTAGTATAGGACTAACTACAACTGAGCAGTTCTTC. This codes for CASSIGLTTTEQFF. The V and J genes are TRBV19 and TRBJ2-1; maybe TRBD2 (5 bases). The CDR3 covers 14 residues. The V end lost 1 base, the J end lost 9 bases, and 13 bases lay between the germline ends. CDR1 LNHDA and CDR2 SQIVND come from the germline V gene (reference sequence).

In this sample, this clone turned up a few times. The junction differs from germline at one of its ends, possibly a read error. The chain combines TRBV27 with TRBJ2-6; unclear D gene. CDR1 and CDR2 from the germline V gene are MNHEY and SMNVEV (reference sequence). The CDR3 consists of 13 residues. The CDR3 DNA is TGTGCCAGCAGTTTATCCGGTGCCAACTTCCTGACTTTC. Protein product: CASSLSGANFLTF.

This clone has a handful of counts. V is TRBV27 and J is TRBJ1-1; tentatively, D is TRBD1 (5 bases). V was shortened by 5 bases and J by 3 bases, with 16 bases between the two germline ends. This CDR3 contains 15 residues. Germline V gene data show CDR1 as MNHEY and CDR2 as SMNVEV (reference sequence). CDR3 loop: CASSRKCAGYTEAFF. CDR3 coding DNA: TGTGCCAGCAGTCGAAAGTGTGCAGGGTACACTGAAGCTTTCTTT.

The chain recombines TRBV11-2 with TRBJ2-3; 11 nucleotides line up with TRBD1. The CDR3 has 15 residues. The germline V gene has CDR1 SGHAT and CDR2 FQNNGV. J was trimmed by 4 bases and V by 3 bases; bases with no gene match: 3. The CDR3 sequence is CASSLGTGGPDTQYF. In DNA form, the CDR3 reads TGTGCCAGCAGCTTGGGGACAGGGGGTCCAGATACGCAGTATTTT.

This clone has only a few counts. A read error may produce the germline difference seen at one junction end. The chain joins TRBV27 to TRBJ2-3, with D possibly being TRBD2 (5 bases). CDR1 and CDR2 (germline): MNHEY, SMNVEV (reference sequence). This CDR3 has 15 amino acids. This CDR3 is CASSTHASSTDMQYF. The CDR3 nucleotides read TGTGCCAGCAGCACACATGCGTCTAGCACAGATATGCAGTATTTT.

In its sample, this clone was seen many times. The chain has TRBV5-6 and TRBJ1-2; the match to TRBD1 covers 7 bases. The trim removed 4 bases at V and 2 bases at J, leaving 8 bases unmatched. CDR1 is SGHDT and CDR2 is YYEEEE in the germline V gene. This CDR3 region has 15 residues. The chain's CDR3 is CASSTDRRRNYGYTF. CDR3 DNA sequence: TGTGCCAGCAGCACGGACAGGCGTAGGAACTATGGCTACACCTTC.

This clone has ten or more counts. V gene TRBV11-2 combines with J gene TRBJ1-4; no reliable D call. Germline V gives CDR1 SGHAT, CDR2 FQNNGV. The CDR3 length is 15 residues. The V and J ends lost 5 bases and 8 bases respectively, with 18 bases between them. CDR3 in amino acids: CASSPSGSKEEKLFF. The CDR3 region has the DNA TGTGCCAGCAGCCCCTCGGGGTCCAAGGAGGAAAAACTGTTTTTT.

This clone showed up just a few times. V is TRBV4-2 and J is TRBJ2-1; possible D gene TRBD2, 5 bases. CDR1 and CDR2 (germline): LGHNA, YNFKEQ. V lost 1 base, J lost 7 bases, and 26 bases lay in between. The CDR3 is 19 residues long. The CDR3 coding sequence is TGTGCCAGCAGCCAAGTACACAGAGAACTAGTCGCAAGTAGGAATGAGCAGTTCTTC. This encodes CASSQVHRELVASRNEQFF.

Only a few counts were recorded for this clone. This sequence joins TRBV6-1 and TRBJ1-2; D gene uncertain. In germline, CDR1 is MNHNS, CDR2 SASEGT. Trimming removed 5 bases from V and 5 bases from J, with 21 bases in between. This CDR3 region has 16 residues. The CDR3 protein is CASSNHQMAGNYGYTF. CDR3 nucleotide sequence: TGTGCCAGCAGTAACCACCAAATGGCAGGAAATTATGGCTACACCTTC.

The chain links TRBV11-2 to TRBJ2-2; 16 positions agree with TRBD2. The CDR3 totals 17 residues. Per the germline V gene, CDR1 is SGHAT and CDR2 is FQNNGV. The trim removed 5 bases at V and 6 bases at J, leaving 6 bases unmatched. The CDR3 region has the DNA TGTGCCAGCAGCCGGGGACTAGCGGGGGGGCCCTCCGGGGAGCTGTTTTTT. Its protein is CASSRGLAGGPSGELFF.

In its sample, this clone is medium-sized. The chain recombines TRBV11-3 with TRBJ2-7; 8 bases are a match to TRBD2. The CDR3 runs to 16 residues. J lost 4 bases, V lost 6 bases, and 14 bases had no gene match. Germline V gene data show CDR1 as SGHNT and CDR2 as YENEEA. The CDR3 sequence: CASSRDVGSGGYEQYF. CDR3 DNA: TGTGCCAGCAGTCGGGACGTGGGCAGCGGGGGATACGAGCAGTACTTC.